This T cell receptor (beta chain) was profiled in a study of blood T cell repertoires in COVID-19. Study summary: The study drew acute and convalescent COVID-19 samples from the United States, Italy and Spain.

Participant-reported clinical history was the basis for cohort assignment. Trimming took off 3 bases at V and 1 base at J, with 9 bases between the two ends. The CDR3 is 14 amino acids. Germline lookup yields CDR1 KGHSH and CDR2 LQKENI. Methods used by the authors: Reference gene primer amplification in the assay estimated nucleated cell counts. TCRdb's table, derived via immunoSEQ multiplex PCR, lists solely in-frame clones and lacks some. The V and J calls and the clone size are those of that table, but D and trimming were determined from the DNA. The repertoire holds over 200,000 clones, with about nine tenths as singletons.

The J gene is TRBJ1-1, the V gene TRBV18; D uncertain. This clonotype was sampled from a woman between 35 and 50 years old with acute COVID-19. The specimen was PBMCs or T cells enriched from blood (not recorded which). This CDR3 reads CASSPNRGNTEAFF. The CDR3 DNA follows: TGTGCCAGCTCACCCAACCGGGGGAACACTGAAGCTTTCTTT.